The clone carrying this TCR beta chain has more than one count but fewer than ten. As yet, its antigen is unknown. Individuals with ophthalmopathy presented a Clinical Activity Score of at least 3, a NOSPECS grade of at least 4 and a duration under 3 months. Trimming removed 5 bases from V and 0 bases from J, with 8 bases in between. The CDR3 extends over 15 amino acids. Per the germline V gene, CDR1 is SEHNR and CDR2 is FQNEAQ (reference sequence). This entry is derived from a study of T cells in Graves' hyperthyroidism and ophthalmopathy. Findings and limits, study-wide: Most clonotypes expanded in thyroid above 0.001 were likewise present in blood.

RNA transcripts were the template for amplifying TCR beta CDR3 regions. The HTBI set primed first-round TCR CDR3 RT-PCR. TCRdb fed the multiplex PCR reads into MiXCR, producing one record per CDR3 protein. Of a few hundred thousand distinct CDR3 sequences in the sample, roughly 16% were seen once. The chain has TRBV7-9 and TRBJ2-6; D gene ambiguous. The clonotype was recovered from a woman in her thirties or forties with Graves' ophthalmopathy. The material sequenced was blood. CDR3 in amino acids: CASSPGSSGANVLTF. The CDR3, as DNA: TGTGCCAGCAGCCCAGGAAGCTCTGGGGCCAACGTCCTGACTTTC.